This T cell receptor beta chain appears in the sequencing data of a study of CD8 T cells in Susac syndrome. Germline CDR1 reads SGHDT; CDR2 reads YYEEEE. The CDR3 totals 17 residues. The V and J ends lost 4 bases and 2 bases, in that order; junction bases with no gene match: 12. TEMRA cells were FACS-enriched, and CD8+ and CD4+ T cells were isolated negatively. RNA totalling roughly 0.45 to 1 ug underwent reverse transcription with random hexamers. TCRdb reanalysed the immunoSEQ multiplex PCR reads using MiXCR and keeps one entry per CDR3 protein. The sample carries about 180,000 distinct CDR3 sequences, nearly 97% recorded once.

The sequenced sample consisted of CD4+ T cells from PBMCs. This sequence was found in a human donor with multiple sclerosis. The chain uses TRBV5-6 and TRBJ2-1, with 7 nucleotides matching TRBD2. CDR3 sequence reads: CASSLERGFETYNEQFF. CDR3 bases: TGTGCCAGCAGCCTGGAGCGGGGCTTTGAGACCTACAATGAGCAGTTCTTC.